These 27 T cell receptor beta chains originate from one sample sequenced in a study of blood T cell repertoires in COVID-19 (dated by TCRdb to 2019 to 2021). The protocol used for the library was the immunoSEQ multiplex PCR assay. What TCRdb holds here is the immuneACCESS table cut down to in-frame rearrangements. Part of the clones is not present; checked against another copy, under half of the missing clones reflect an unresolved V gene, and the others are unexplained. In all, the sample holds about 180,000 clones, and less than 90% of those were seen once. The ten largest clones capture 0.95% to 1.5% of the sample. Sequenced sample: PBMCs or T cells enriched from blood (not recorded which). The receptors stem from a human donor with acute COVID-19. The donor label of this sample is uncertain.

The chain employs TRBV5-1 and TRBJ2-2; perhaps TRBD2 as D (6 bases). The ends were cut back, 1 base at V and 4 bases at J, with 11 bases in the middle. The CDR3 totals 15 residues. Germline CDR1 and CDR2: SGHRS and YFSETQ. The CDR3 DNA sequence: TGCGCCAGCAGCTTGCACGGGGGTCCCACCGGGGAGCTGTTTTTT. Translating gives CASSLHGGPTGELFF.

The chain carries TRBV9 and TRBJ1-1; 7 bases agree with TRBD1. The germline V gene encodes CDR1 SGDLS and CDR2 YYNGEE. After removal of 3 bases from V and 1 base from J, the junction contained 6 bases not matched to a gene. The CDR3 has 15 amino acids. The CDR3 protein is CASSALGQRNTEAFF. CDR3 nucleotide sequence: TGTGCCAGCAGCGCCCTGGGACAGCGGAACACTGAAGCTTTCTTT.

The rearrangement joins TRBV7-8 to TRBJ2-1; TRBD2 aligns across 10 bases. Germline V CDR1 and CDR2: SGHVS, FQNEAQ. Trimming took 1 base from V and 5 from J; bases not matched to a gene: 2. The CDR3 is 15 amino acids. The CDR3 DNA reads TGTGCCAGCAGCTTAGGTAGCGGGGGGCACAATGAGCAGTTCTTC. Encoded protein: CASSLGSGGHNEQFF.

The chain uses TRBV5-6 and TRBJ1-1; perhaps TRBD1 as D (5 bases). V gave up 0 bases and J gave up 2 bases, with 11 bases separating them. The CDR3 contains 15 residues. CDR1 and CDR2 (germline): SGHDT, YYEEEE. CDR3 in amino acids: CASSLVRGFNTEAFF. CDR3 coding DNA: TGTGCCAGCAGCTTGGTTCGGGGGTTCAACACTGAAGCTTTCTTT.

The V call is TRBV5-4, the J call TRBJ1-2; 7 bases are shared with TRBD1. V was clipped by 3 bases and J by 3 bases; unmatched bases: 5. This CDR3 contains 14 residues. In germline, CDR1 is SGHNT, CDR2 YYREEE (reference sequence). As DNA, the CDR3 is TGTGCCAGCAGCTCAGCCGGGACAGACTATGGCTACACCTTC. Residues: CASSSAGTDYGYTF.

The chain joins TRBV3-1 (or the pseudogene TRBV3-2) to TRBJ1-5, with TRBD1 as a possible D gene (5 bases). Germline CDR1 is LGHDT and CDR2 is YNNKEL (reference sequence). This CDR3 has 14 residues. The V gene lost 3 bases and the J gene lost 6 bases, with 12 bases spanning the gap. CDR3 sequence reads: CASSQNSRGQPQHF. The CDR3 nucleotides read TGTGCCAGCAGCCAGAACTCTAGGGGTCAGCCCCAGCATTTT.

The chain uses TRBV2 and TRBJ1-4; 9 bases agree with TRBD1. V lost 8 bases, J lost 8 bases, and 6 bases stayed unmatched. This CDR3 is built from 13 residues. Looked up from germline, CDR1 is SNHLY and CDR2 is FYNNEI. CDR3 DNA: TGTGCCAGCGCCGGGACAGGGTTCGAAAAACTGTTTTTT. Amino acid sequence: CASAGTGFEKLFF.

The chain joins TRBV30 to TRBJ2-5; no clear D gene. Trimming shortened V by 2 bases and J by 5 bases, and 12 bases separated the two germline ends. Germline CDR1 GTSNPN, CDR2 SVGIG (reference sequence). The CDR3 length is 13 residues. In DNA, the CDR3 is TGTGCCTGGAGTATAATAGCTCGGGAGACCCAGTACTTC. This gives the protein CAWSIIARETQYF.

The rearrangement joins TRBV30 to TRBJ2-5; a possible D gene is TRBD2 (6 bases). The germline V gene has CDR1 GTSNPN and CDR2 SVGIG (reference sequence). V was trimmed by 1 base and J by 2 bases, leaving 11 bases between them. The CDR3 covers 14 residues. Written as DNA, the CDR3 is TGTGCCTGGAGTGGGGGCGGGAATCAAGAGACCCAGTACTTC. Protein product: CAWSGGGNQETQYF.

The chain combines TRBV2 with TRBJ1-6; the D gene is possibly TRBD1 (6 bases). The CDR3 is 14 amino acids. The V end was cut by 5 bases, the J end by 9 bases, with 14 bases between. Germline V CDR1 and CDR2: SNHLY, FYNNEI. The CDR3 nucleotides read TGTGCCAGCAGTACGGGGGGGCCTATTTCACCCCTCCACTTT. Amino acids: CASSTGGPISPLHF.

This chain uses TRBV5-4 with TRBJ2-2, with TRBD2 matching 14 bases. Germline CDR1 reads SGHNT; CDR2 reads YYREEE (reference sequence). Unmatched junction bases numbered 3, after V lost 5 bases and J lost 0 bases. This CDR3 region has 17 residues. The CDR3 sequence: CASRPGLAGANTGELFF. The DNA for the CDR3 is TGTGCCAGCAGGCCGGGACTAGCGGGGGCGAACACCGGGGAGCTGTTTTTT.

V gene TRBV30 combines with J gene TRBJ1-4; D not certain. Trimming shortened V by 2 bases and J by 7 bases, and 14 bases separated the two germline ends. The CDR3 has 14 residues. Germline V gene sequence: CDR1 GTSNPN, CDR2 SVGIG (reference sequence). CDR3 protein: CAWSTGSGGEKLFF. Written as DNA, the CDR3 is TGTGCCTGGAGTACGGGGTCGGGTGGTGAAAAACTGTTTTTT.

V and J are TRBV11-2 and TRBJ1-1, with D possibly matching TRBD1 (6 bases). The CDR3 extends over 15 amino acids. The V end was cut by 5 bases, the J end by 6 bases, with 19 bases between. From germline, CDR1 is SGHAT and CDR2 FQNNGV. The DNA for the CDR3 is TGTGCCAGCAGCCCCAGACTGGGGGCGGTGGCTGAAGCTTTCTTT. It codes for CASSPRLGAVAEAFF.

The chain combines TRBV2 with TRBJ2-7, with a possible D match to TRBD2 (6 bases). Trimming removed 7 bases from V and 1 base from J, with 11 bases in between. In germline, CDR1 is SNHLY, CDR2 FYNNEI. The CDR3 length is 13 residues. The CDR3 protein is CASKAGTSYEQYF. As DNA, the CDR3 is TGTGCCAGCAAGGCAGGGACTTCCTACGAGCAGTACTTC. Full variable domain (outside the CDR3, taken from reference TRBV2 and TRBJ2-7): EPEVTQTPSHQVTQMGQEVILRCVPISNHLYFYWYRQILGQKVEFLVSFYNNEISEKSEIFDDQFSVERPDGSNFTLKIRSTKLEDSAMYFCASKAGTSYEQYFGPGTRLTVT.

In DNA form, the CDR3 reads TGTGCCAGCAGCTTACAGGGGTTATATAATTCACCCCTCCACTTT. It codes for CASSLQGLYNSPLHF. The chain employs TRBV11-2 and TRBJ1-6; D possibly corresponds to TRBD1 (6 bases). CDR1 is SGHAT, CDR2 FQNNGV, per germline. The CDR3 spans 15 residues. Trimming took off 2 bases at V and 4 bases at J, with 9 bases between the two ends. Complete variable domain (other parts from reference TRBV11-2 and TRBJ1-6): EAGVAQSPRYKIIEKRQSVAFWCNPISGHATLYWYQQILGQGPKLLIQFQNNGVVDDSQLPKDRFSAERLKGVDSTLKIQPAKLEDSAVYLCASSLQGLYNSPLHFGNGTRLTVT.

In its sample, this clone was seen a few times. The chain carries TRBV24-1 and TRBJ2-2; 12 bases map to TRBD1. CDR1 KGHDR and CDR2 SFDVKD come from the germline V gene. The CDR3 contains 16 residues. Trimming cost V 4 bases and J 7 bases; bases outside gene matches: 6. The CDR3 DNA follows: TGTGCCACCAGTGACCAGGGGACAGGGGGCGGCGGGGAGCTGTTTTTT. Its translation: CATSDQGTGGGGELFF.

The V gene is TRBV3-1 (or the pseudogene TRBV3-2), the J gene TRBJ2-7; a weak D match, TRBD1 (6 bases). This CDR3 is 13 amino acids long. The germline V gene encodes CDR1 LGHDT and CDR2 YNNKEL (reference sequence). The V end was cut by 4 bases, the J end by 3 bases, with 10 bases between. The CDR3 coding sequence is TGTGCCAGCAGCCCCGGGACAAACTACGAGCAGTACTTC. Translating it yields CASSPGTNYEQYF.

This clone was counted a single time. The CDR3 bases are TGTGCCAGCAGCTTAGACAGAGTGAACACTGAAGCTTTCTTT. It codes for CASSLDRVNTEAFF. V and J are TRBV7-9 and TRBJ1-1; D is unresolved. The CDR3 runs to 14 residues. V lost 1 base to trimming and J lost 0 bases, with 6 bases between them. Germline CDR1 is SEHNR and CDR2 is FQNEAQ (reference sequence).

This clone was detected once. CDR3 nucleotides: TGTGCCAGCCTCCTAGCGGCAAACACCGGGGAGCTGTTTTTT. Translated: CASLLAANTGELFF. The chain carries TRBV2 and TRBJ2-2, with TRBD2 matching over 7 bases. V gave up 8 bases and J gave up 2 bases; unmatched junction bases: 5. The CDR3 is 14 amino acids. Germline loops: CDR1 SNHLY, CDR2 FYNNEI.

V is TRBV5-1 and J is TRBJ2-2, with a tentative D call TRBD2 (6 bases). The V and J ends lost 7 bases and 1 base respectively, with 17 bases between them. The CDR3 has 16 amino acids. Germline assignment: CDR1 SGHRS and CDR2 YFSETQ. The CDR3 loop reads CASRSGGTGNTGELFF. CDR3 coding DNA: TGCGCCAGCCGCTCCGGGGGAACAGGGAACACCGGGGAGCTGTTTTTT. Using reference TRBV5-1 and TRBJ2-2 for the parts outside the CDR3, the full variable domain is KAGVTQTPRYLIKTRGQQVTLSCSPISGHRSVSWYQQTPGQGLQFLFEYFSETQRNKGNFPGRFSGRQFSNSRSEMNVSTLELGDSALYLCASRSGGTGNTGELFFGEGSRLTVL.

This chain connects TRBV4-1 to TRBJ2-3; TRBD2 agrees at 11 bases. The germline V gene encodes CDR1 MGHRA and CDR2 YSYEKL. The CDR3 contains 17 residues. V lost 5 bases and J lost 6; bases outside the gene matches: 13. In DNA, the CDR3 is TGCGCCAGCAGCTCCCGAGTACTAGCGGGGGCAAGGGATACGCAGTATTTT. Residues: CASSSRVLAGARDTQYF.

This chain links TRBV6-5 with TRBJ1-6; tentatively, D is TRBD1 (6 bases). This CDR3 comprises 15 residues. The ends were cut back, 7 bases at V and 6 bases at J, with 16 bases in the middle. The germline V gene encodes CDR1 MNHEY and CDR2 SVGAGI. The CDR3 loop is CASTLQGWGNSPLHF. CDR3 DNA sequence: TGTGCCAGCACCTTACAGGGCTGGGGTAATTCACCCCTCCACTTT.

This chain joins TRBV21-1 and TRBJ1-2; the table's D call of TRBD1 was not tested on the DNA. TRBV21-1 counts as a pseudogene. The CDR3 loop spans 14 amino acids. Here the CDR3 DNA reads TGTGCCAGCGGCGTGAAGGGGGCCGTAGGAGGCTACACCTTC. Its translation is CASGVKGAVGGYTF.

This rearrangement joins TRBV4-1 to TRBJ2-5; D might be TRBD1 (5 bases). The germline CDR1 and CDR2 sequences are MGHRA and YSYEKL. There are 14 residues in the CDR3. Trimming removed 1 base at V and 6 bases at J, with 12 bases between. In DNA, the CDR3 is TGCGCCAGCAGCCAAGGCCAAGGGGTGAAGACCCAGTACTTC. This gives the protein CASSQGQGVKTQYF.

This clone was counted a single time. The chain employs TRBV19 and TRBJ1-2, with TRBD1 as a possible D gene (6 bases). The CDR3 is 14 residues long. Germline values: CDR1 LNHDA, CDR2 SQIVND (reference sequence). V gave up 8 bases and J gave up 5 bases, with 18 bases separating them. The DNA of the CDR3 is TGTGCCAGTTCTAAAGAAACAGGGTCATATGGCTACACCTTC. Translating it yields CASSKETGSYGYTF. Full variable domain (outside the CDR3, taken from reference TRBV19 and TRBJ1-2): DGGITQSPKYLFRKEGQNVTLSCEQNLNHDAMYWYRQDPGQGLRLIYYSQIVNDFQKGDIAEGYSVSREKKESFPLTVTSAQKNPTAFYLCASSKETGSYGYTFGSGTRLTVV.

This clone was seen a handful of times. The chain links TRBV7-3 to TRBJ2-1; TRBD2 is a possible D gene (6 bases). Trimming took 4 bases from V and 5 from J, leaving 9 bases between them. This CDR3 has 13 residues. Germline assignment: CDR1 SGHTA and CDR2 FQGTGA. CDR3 loop: CASSSGLNNEQFF. The CDR3 bases are TGTGCCAGCAGCTCGGGACTCAACAATGAGCAGTTCTTC.

This chain joins TRBV5-4 and TRBJ2-1; 9 positions match TRBD1. Germline CDR1 is SGHNT and CDR2 is YYREEE (reference sequence). The trim removed 4 bases at V and 9 bases at J, leaving 5 bases unmatched. The CDR3 is made up of 13 amino acids. CDR3 sequence reads: CASSPRTGVEQFF. In nucleotides, the CDR3 is TGTGCCAGCAGCCCACGGACAGGGGTTGAGCAGTTCTTC.